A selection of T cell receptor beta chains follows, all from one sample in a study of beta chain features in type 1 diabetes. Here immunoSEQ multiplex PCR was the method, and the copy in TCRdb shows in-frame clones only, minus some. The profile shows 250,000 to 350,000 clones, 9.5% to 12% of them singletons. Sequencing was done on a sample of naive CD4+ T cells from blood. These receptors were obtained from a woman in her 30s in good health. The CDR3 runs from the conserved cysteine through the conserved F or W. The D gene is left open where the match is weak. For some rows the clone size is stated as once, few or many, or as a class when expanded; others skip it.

cdr3_nt: TGTGCCAGCAGCTTGGATAACTATAAGCAGTTCTTC
cdr3_aa: CASSLDNYKQFF
v_call: TRBV5-6
cdr3_length: 12
j_call: TRBJ2-1
d_call: .
clone_size: few

cdr3_nt: TGTGCCTGGTCCTTCGACCGACTGCGGGTTGAGCAGTACTTC
cdr3_aa: CAWSFDRLRVEQYF
v_call: TRBV30
cdr3_length: 14
j_call: TRBJ2-7
d_call: .
clone_size: few

cdr3_nt: TGTGCCAGCAGCTTAAATCGGCGGGGAAACACTGAAGCTTTCTTT
cdr3_aa: CASSLNRRGNTEAFF
v_call: TRBV7-2
cdr3_length: 15
j_call: TRBJ1-1
d_call: .
clone_size: .

cdr3_nt: TGCGCCAGCAGCTTGCTGGGCGAAGGTGAGCAGTTCTTC
cdr3_aa: CASSLLGEGEQFF
v_call: TRBV5-1
cdr3_length: 13
j_call: TRBJ2-1
d_call: .
clone_size: .

cdr3_nt: TGCAGCGCACCACTAGCGGGAGGGGTAGAGACCCAGTACTTC
cdr3_aa: CSAPLAGGVETQYF
v_call: TRBV29-1
cdr3_length: 14
j_call: TRBJ2-5
d_call: TRBD2
clone_size: .

cdr3_nt: TGTGCCAGCAGTATGAGTGAAAAACTGTTTTTT
cdr3_aa: CASSMSEKLFF
v_call: TRBV7-8
cdr3_length: 11
j_call: TRBJ1-4
d_call: .
clone_size: .

cdr3_nt: TGTGCCAGCAGGAAGCGGGAGAGGGGAGAGACCCAGTACTTC
cdr3_aa: CASRKRERGETQYF
v_call: TRBV7-9
cdr3_length: 14
j_call: TRBJ2-5
d_call: TRBD2
clone_size: .

cdr3_nt: TGTGCCAGCAGCTCCGTAGCGGGAGGGTCTTACGAGCAGTACTTC
cdr3_aa: CASSSVAGGSYEQYF
v_call: TRBV7-2
cdr3_length: 15
j_call: TRBJ2-7
d_call: TRBD2
clone_size: .

cdr3_nt: TGTGCCAGCAGCTTATGGACTAGCGGGAGCCACGAGCAGTTCTTC
cdr3_aa: CASSLWTSGSHEQFF
v_call: TRBV7-2
cdr3_length: 15
j_call: TRBJ2-1
d_call: TRBD2
clone_size: .

cdr3_nt: TGTGCCAGCACCCAACGGGGACTTAGCACAGATACGCAGTATTTT
cdr3_aa: CASTQRGLSTDTQYF
v_call: TRBV25-1
cdr3_length: 15
j_call: TRBJ2-3
d_call: .
clone_size: .

cdr3_nt: TGTGCCAGCTCACCCCAGGACAGGGTGGGGCAGTTCTTC
cdr3_aa: CASSPQDRVGQFF
v_call: TRBV18
cdr3_length: 13
j_call: TRBJ2-1
d_call: TRBD1
clone_size: .

cdr3_nt: TGTGCCAGCAGCTTGGCGGCGGGTCGCGGCTACGAGCAGTACTTC
cdr3_aa: CASSLAAGRGYEQYF
v_call: TRBV5-4
cdr3_length: 15
j_call: TRBJ2-7
d_call: .
clone_size: few

cdr3_nt: TGTGCCAGCAGGGGACAGGGAAACAATGAGCAGTTCTTC
cdr3_aa: CASRGQGNNEQFF
v_call: TRBV5-4
cdr3_length: 13
j_call: TRBJ2-1
d_call: TRBD1
clone_size: few

cdr3_nt: TGTGCCAGCAGCTTAGCGTTGGGACAGGGATTAGATACGCAGTATTTT
cdr3_aa: CASSLALGQGLDTQYF
v_call: TRBV7-2
cdr3_length: 16
j_call: TRBJ2-3
d_call: TRBD1
clone_size: few

cdr3_nt: TGTGCCTGGAGAACAGGGGGCACTGAAGCTTTCTTT
cdr3_aa: CAWRTGGTEAFF
v_call: TRBV30
cdr3_length: 12
j_call: TRBJ1-1
d_call: TRBD1
clone_size: few

cdr3_nt: TGCGCCAGCAGCCAAGGTAGTACAGGCTACACTGAAGCTTTCTTT
cdr3_aa: CASSQGSTGYTEAFF
v_call: TRBV4-3
cdr3_length: 15
j_call: TRBJ1-1
d_call: .
clone_size: few

cdr3_nt: TGTGCCAGCAGTGCCGGGAGCGGGCCGTACAATGAGCAGTTCTTC
cdr3_aa: CASSAGSGPYNEQFF
v_call: TRBV2
cdr3_length: 15
j_call: TRBJ2-1
d_call: .
clone_size: .

cdr3_nt: TGTGCCAGCAGTACCTCAGGACAGGAAGATCTAAAAGGAGACTATGGCTACACCTTC
cdr3_aa: CASSTSGQEDLKGDYGYTF
v_call: TRBV28
cdr3_length: 19
j_call: TRBJ1-2
d_call: TRBD1
clone_size: few

cdr3_nt: TGTGCCAGCAGCCCGTCCGGACCAGGGGTCACTGAAGCTTTCTTT
cdr3_aa: CASSPSGPGVTEAFF
v_call: TRBV7-9
cdr3_length: 15
j_call: TRBJ1-1
d_call: .
clone_size: .

cdr3_nt: TGTGCCAGCAGCTTGGCGTTAGCGGGAATTGCAGATACGCAGTATTTT
cdr3_aa: CASSLALAGIADTQYF
v_call: TRBV7-9
cdr3_length: 16
j_call: TRBJ2-3
d_call: TRBD2
clone_size: few

cdr3_nt: TGTGCCAGCAGTCCTCAAACGACAGGCCGACCCTACAATGAGCAGTTCTTC
cdr3_aa: CASSPQTTGRPYNEQFF
v_call: TRBV2
cdr3_length: 17
j_call: TRBJ2-1
d_call: .
clone_size: .

cdr3_nt: TGTGCCAGCAGACGCACAGGGGGCTTGGAGGAAAAACTGTTTTTT
cdr3_aa: CASRRTGGLEEKLFF
v_call: TRBV28
cdr3_length: 15
j_call: TRBJ1-4
d_call: TRBD1
clone_size: .

cdr3_nt: TGTGCCAGCTCACTAACGCAGTCGTCCTACGAGCAGTACTTC
cdr3_aa: CASSLTQSSYEQYF
v_call: TRBV18
cdr3_length: 14
j_call: TRBJ2-7
d_call: .
clone_size: few

cdr3_nt: TGTGCCAGTGCTCTCCTAGCGGGAGGGTCCCAGTACTTC
cdr3_aa: CASALLAGGSQYF
v_call: TRBV19
cdr3_length: 13
j_call: TRBJ2-5
d_call: TRBD2
clone_size: .

cdr3_nt: TGTGCCAGCACCGGAGATACGCAGTATTTT
cdr3_aa: CASTGDTQYF
v_call: TRBV7-8
cdr3_length: 10
j_call: TRBJ2-3
d_call: .
clone_size: .

cdr3_nt: TGTGCCAGCAGTTTTGGCGGGCCCCCCTACGAGCAGTACTTC
cdr3_aa: CASSFGGPPYEQYF
v_call: TRBV28
cdr3_length: 14
j_call: TRBJ2-7
d_call: .
clone_size: .

cdr3_nt: TGTGCCAGCAGCCCAAAGACTGACTACGAGCAGTACTTC
cdr3_aa: CASSPKTDYEQYF
v_call: TRBV7-2
cdr3_length: 13
j_call: TRBJ2-7
d_call: .
clone_size: .

cdr3_nt: TGTGCCAGCTCTCCCCTAAGTGGACAATCCTACAATGAGCAGTTCTTC
cdr3_aa: CASSPLSGQSYNEQFF
v_call: TRBV18
cdr3_length: 16
j_call: TRBJ2-1
d_call: .
clone_size: few

cdr3_nt: TGTGCCTGGGTTAGGGGCTGGACTAGCGGGAACACCGGGGAGCTGTTTTTT
cdr3_aa: CAWVRGWTSGNTGELFF
v_call: TRBV30
cdr3_length: 17
j_call: TRBJ2-2
d_call: TRBD2
clone_size: .